Following are 2 T cell receptor beta chains from one sample sequenced in a study of T cells after yellow fever vaccination. From the 5' RACE reads, TCRdb called clonotypes with MiXCR, one entry per CDR3 protein. Of 300,000 to 400,000 distinct CDR3 sequences listed, almost 4% were seen once; the top ten hold 24%. This material consisted of PBMCs, taken 5 days after the yellow fever booster vaccination. These receptors were collected from a man between 18 and 35 years old who received the YFV17D yellow fever vaccine.

This clonotype was counted between two and nine times. The chain joins TRBV6-1 to TRBJ1-1, with D hard to call. The germline CDR1 and CDR2 sequences are MNHNS and SASEGT. This CDR3 spans 15 amino acids. V lost 1 base and J lost 0, with 9 bases in between. The CDR3 nucleotides are TGTGCCAGCAGTGAAGGAAATACTATGAACACTGAAGCTTTCTTT. Protein product: CASSEGNTMNTEAFF.

This clonotype was counted at least ten times. The rearrangement joins TRBV6-5 to TRBJ2-5, with D possibly TRBD2 on 6 matching bases. Germline CDR1 is MNHEY and CDR2 is SVGAGI. V was trimmed by 2 bases and J by 0 bases, leaving 13 bases between them. This CDR3 has 16 amino acids. The CDR3 DNA sequence: TGTGCCAGCAGTTACCGTCGGGGGAGCCACCAAGAGACCCAGTACTTC. As protein: CASSYRRGSHQETQYF.